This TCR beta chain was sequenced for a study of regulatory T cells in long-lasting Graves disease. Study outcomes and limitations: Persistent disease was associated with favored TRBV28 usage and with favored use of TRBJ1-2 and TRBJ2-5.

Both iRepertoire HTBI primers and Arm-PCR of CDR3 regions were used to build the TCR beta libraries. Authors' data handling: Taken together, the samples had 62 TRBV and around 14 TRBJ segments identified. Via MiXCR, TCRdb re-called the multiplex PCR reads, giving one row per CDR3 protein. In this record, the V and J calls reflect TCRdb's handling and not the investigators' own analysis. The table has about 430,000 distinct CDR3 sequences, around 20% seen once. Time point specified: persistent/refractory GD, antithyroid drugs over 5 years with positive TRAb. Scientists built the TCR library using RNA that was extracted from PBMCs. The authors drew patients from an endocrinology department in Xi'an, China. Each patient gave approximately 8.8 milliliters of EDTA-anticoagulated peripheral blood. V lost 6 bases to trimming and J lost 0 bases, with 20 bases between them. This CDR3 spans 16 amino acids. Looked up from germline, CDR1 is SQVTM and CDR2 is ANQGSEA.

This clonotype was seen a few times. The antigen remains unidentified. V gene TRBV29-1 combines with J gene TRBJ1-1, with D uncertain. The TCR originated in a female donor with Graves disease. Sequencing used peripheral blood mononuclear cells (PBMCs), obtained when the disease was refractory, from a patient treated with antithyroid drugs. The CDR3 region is CSVDMISHTMNTEAFF. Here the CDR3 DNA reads TGCAGCGTCGATATGATCTCTCATACGATGAACACTGAAGCTTTCTTT.